What follows are 18 T cell receptor beta chains derived from one specimen sequenced in a study of T-cell memory formation after mild COVID-19. TCRdb fed the 5' RACE reads into MiXCR, producing one record per CDR3 protein. The top ten clones hold 3.5% to 4% of a sample with around 150,000 distinct CDR3 sequences, more than 9% of them seen once. Sequencing input: PBMCs or a T cell subset sorted from them (not recorded which). The receptors shown here come from a man aged 18 to 30 who had mild COVID-19 (a few samples of this study predate the infection). Cell type and time point are not known.

This clonotype was detected ten times or more. The chain is built from TRBV12-3 or TRBV12-4 and TRBJ2-3; 8 nucleotides match TRBD2. V lost 5 bases, J lost 1 base, and 8 bases stayed unmatched. The CDR3 extends over 16 amino acids. The CDR3 loop reads CASSLYVSGGTDTQYF. The CDR3 coding sequence is TGTGCCAGCAGTCTCTACGTTAGCGGGGGCACAGATACGCAGTATTTT.

The gene calls are TRBV9 and TRBJ2-5, with 7 nucleotides matching TRBD1. V lost 5 bases, J lost 7 bases, and 17 bases stayed unmatched. The CDR3 is made up of 16 amino acids. Germline V gives CDR1 SGDLS, CDR2 YYNGEE. Here the CDR3 DNA reads TGTGCCAGCAGTGCTCCCGAGGGGGCACACCGTGGGACCCAGTACTTC. It translates to CASSAPEGAHRGTQYF.

This clonotype has just a few counts. J is TRBJ1-1 and V is TRBV14; 9 bases map to TRBD1. The CDR3 is 13 residues long. Unmatched junction bases numbered 7, after V lost 4 bases and J lost 10 bases. Germline V gives CDR1 SGHDN, CDR2 FVKESK. For the CDR3, the DNA is TGTGCCAGCAGCCGCGCACAGGGGGCGGGAGCTTTCTTT. Amino acid sequence: CASSRAQGAGAFF. Based on the CDR3 plus reference TRBV14 and TRBJ1-1, the full variable domain is EAGVTQFPSHSVIEKGQTVTLRCDPISGHDNLYWYRRVMGKEIKFLLHFVKESKQDESGMPNNRFLAERTGGTYSTLKVQPAELEDSGVYFCASSRAQGAGAFFGQGTRLTVV.

This clonotype was counted only a few times. The chain carries TRBV10-3 and TRBJ2-1; TRBD1 matches at 9 bases. There are 15 residues in the CDR3. Trimming removed 2 bases from V and 3 bases from J; junction bases left unmatched: 2. Germline V CDR1 and CDR2: ENHRY, SYGVKD. CDR3 sequence (DNA): TGTGCCATCAGTGAGACGGACAGGGGCTACAATGAGCAGTTCTTC. Its translation is CAISETDRGYNEQFF.

Ten or more counts support this clonotype. The chain joins TRBV27 to TRBJ1-1, with 9 bases matching TRBD1. Germline CDR1 MNHEY, CDR2 SMNVEV (reference sequence). V was clipped by 8 bases and J by 5 bases; unmatched bases: 6. The length of the CDR3 is 13 residues. In DNA form, the CDR3 reads TGTGCCAGCCGGGGGACAGGGAAGACTGAAGCTTTCTTT. Encoded protein: CASRGTGKTEAFF.

The chain carries TRBV7-2 and TRBJ2-5; D unresolved. CDR1 and CDR2 (germline): SGHTA, FQGNSA. V shed 5 bases and J shed 2 bases, with 6 bases lying between them. The CDR3 covers 12 residues. CDR3 region: CASSRTQETQYF. Here the CDR3 DNA reads TGTGCCAGCAGCCGAACGCAAGAGACCCAGTACTTC.

This clonotype was seen only a few times. CDR3 in amino acids: CASSLAWGDTQYF. The DNA of the CDR3 is TGTGCCAGCAGCTTAGCGTGGGGAGATACGCAGTATTTT. The genes are TRBV7-2 and TRBJ2-3; no definite D call. Trimming cost V 0 bases and J 5 bases, with 6 bases left between them. The CDR3 sequence is 13 residues long. Germline CDR1 SGHTA, CDR2 FQGNSA.

V usage is TRBV20-1 and J usage is TRBJ2-5, with no clear D. The germline CDR1 and CDR2 sequences are DFQATT and SNEGSKA (reference sequence). The V end lost 6 bases, the J end lost 0 bases, and 8 bases lay between the germline ends. CDR3 length: 12 residues. The CDR3 loop is CSASGNQETQYF. The CDR3 DNA sequence: TGCAGTGCGTCGGGTAACCAAGAGACCCAGTACTTC.

CDR3 loop: CASSPPGLTYEQYF. The CDR3 nucleotides read TGTGCCAGCTCACCCCCGGGTCTTACCTACGAGCAGTACTTC. The chain recombines TRBV18 with TRBJ2-7; D is unclear. The length of the CDR3 is 14 residues. V lost 3 bases and J 2 bases, leaving 11 bases between the germline ends. Germline V gives CDR1 KGHSH, CDR2 LQKENI.

V is TRBV7-2 and J is TRBJ2-2; D is unresolved. From germline, CDR1 is SGHTA and CDR2 FQGNSA. The V end lost 5 bases, the J end lost 1 base, and 11 bases lay between the germline ends. The CDR3 contains 15 residues. The CDR3 DNA reads as TGTGCCAGCAGCCCCATATCCTGGAACACCGGGGAGCTGTTTTTT. Its translation: CASSPISWNTGELFF.

This clonotype was picked up many times. The chain carries TRBV5-1 and TRBJ1-1, with 12 bases matching TRBD1. This CDR3 has 13 amino acids. With 0 bases clipped from V and 9 bases from J, the junction kept 0 bases outside the gene matches. Germline-derived CDR1 and CDR2 are SGHRS and YFSETQ. The CDR3 spells CASSLGDRGQAFF. For the CDR3, the DNA is TGCGCCAGCAGCTTGGGGGACAGGGGGCAAGCTTTCTTT.

The chain has TRBV18 and TRBJ1-1, with D perhaps TRBD1 (5 bases). V lost 0 bases to trimming and J lost 8 bases, with 13 bases between them. CDR3 length: 14 amino acids. Germline CDR1 reads KGHSH; CDR2 reads LQKENI. As DNA, the CDR3 is TGTGCCAGCTCACCACCAGGGGAGCCTCGGGAAGCTTTCTTT. Protein product: CASSPPGEPREAFF.

V usage is TRBV4-1 and J usage is TRBJ2-3; 9 nucleotides match TRBD1. The CDR3 runs 16 residues. The V gene end was trimmed by 0 bases and the J gene end by 9 bases; junction bases not matched to a gene: 10. Germline V gene data show CDR1 as MGHRA and CDR2 as YSYEKL. DNA of the CDR3: TGCGCCAGCAGCCAAGATAGGGACAGGGTACGCGGGACGCAGTATTTT. This gives the protein CASSQDRDRVRGTQYF.

The genes are TRBV5-1 and TRBJ2-5, with 11 nucleotides matching TRBD2. This CDR3 contains 16 residues. CDR1 is SGHRS, CDR2 YFSETQ, per germline. The V segment lost 2 bases and the J segment 3 bases; nucleotides outside the gene matches: 6. The CDR3 region has the DNA TGCGCCAGCAGCTTCCCGGGACTAGCGGCGGAAGAGACCCAGTACTTC. Its protein is CASSFPGLAAEETQYF.

This clonotype was detected only a few times. CDR3 in amino acids: CAWSPNAGDTQYF. The CDR3, as DNA: TGTGCCTGGAGTCCCAACGCTGGGGATACGCAGTATTTT. The J gene is TRBJ2-3, the V gene TRBV30; no clear D. CDR3 length: 13 amino acids. Germline loops: CDR1 GTSNPN, CDR2 SVGIG (reference sequence). The V gene lost 2 bases and the J gene lost 6 bases, with 12 bases spanning the gap.

This clonotype has a handful of counts. The V call is TRBV10-3, the J call TRBJ2-6; 7 bases are shared with TRBD2. The V gene's germline CDR1 is ENHRY and CDR2 SYGVKD. V trimming: 4 bases; J trimming: 3 bases; junction bases outside the gene matches: 24. The length of the CDR3 is 22 residues. The CDR3 is CAISVGLLAAGPEVGGANVLTF. In nucleotides, the CDR3 is TGTGCCATCAGTGTGGGTCTGCTAGCGGCAGGGCCGGAGGTCGGTGGGGCCAACGTCCTGACTTTC.

The rearrangement uses TRBV3-1 and TRBJ1-1, with TRBD1 identical over 7 bases. The CDR3 contains 13 residues. Germline-derived CDR1 and CDR2 are LGHDT and YNNKEL (reference sequence). The V segment lost 1 base and the J segment 10 bases; nucleotides outside the gene matches: 6. Written as DNA, the CDR3 is TGTGCCAGCAGCCAAGTGGAGGGGGCGAGAGCTTTCTTT. Amino acid sequence: CASSQVEGARAFF.

The rearrangement uses TRBV7-9 and TRBJ2-1; possibly TRBD2 for D (5 bases). This CDR3 contains 14 residues. The germline CDR1 and CDR2 sequences are SEHNR and FQNEAQ (reference sequence). V was pared by 1 base and J by 5 bases, with 9 bases between. The CDR3 bases are TGTGCCAGCAGCTTAGGGACTCGAAACAATGAGCAGTTCTTC. Translation gives CASSLGTRNNEQFF.